This paragraph reports one T cell receptor beta chain. The antigen is not known. This sample is drawn from a study of shared clonotypes between healthy human individuals. The table came from immunoSEQ multiplex PCR; TCRdb's copy has only in-frame clones and leaves some out. The sample yields more than 550,000 clones, 55% to 75% seen once. Study-wide results and caveats: The low donor count limited represented genetic and exposure-history diversity.

The CDR3 runs to 17 residues. Germline CDR1 MDHEN, CDR2 SYDVKM. V shed 3 bases and J 3 bases; nucleotides not matched to a gene: 11. The sequenced sample consisted of memory CD4+ T cells sorted from blood. Subset meaning: CD45RA-negative fraction. The sequence was collected from a young woman in good health. The chain carries TRBV28 and TRBJ2-3; 8 nucleotides agree with TRBD2. For the CDR3, the DNA is TGTGCCAGCAGTTTCGGGTCAGCTAGCGGGCAGACAGATACGCAGTATTTT. Translating gives CASSFGSASGQTDTQYF.